What follows are 21 T cell receptor beta chains derived from one specimen sequenced in a study of blood T cell repertoires in COVID-19. TCRdb's copy holds only in-frame clones and misses some; the assay was immunoSEQ multiplex PCR. The data hold some 320,000 clones, with about 92% observed a single time. The sample taken for sequencing was PBMCs or T cells enriched from blood (not recorded which). Every receptor here comes from a man in his 60s who had recovered from COVID-19.

The chain links TRBV7-2 to TRBJ1-3; D is unclear. Per germline, CDR1 SGHTA and CDR2 FQGNSA. The ends were cut back, 6 bases at V and 0 bases at J, with 9 bases in the middle. The CDR3 has 14 residues. CDR3 nucleotides: TGTGCCAGCAGTAACAGATACTCTGGAAACACCATATATTTT. Its protein is CASSNRYSGNTIYF.

The rearrangement uses TRBV7-9 and TRBJ2-1, with 9 bases lining up with TRBD2. CDR1 is SEHNR and CDR2 is FQNEAQ in the germline V gene (reference sequence). The CDR3 extends over 15 amino acids. The V segment lost 3 bases and the J segment 6 bases; nucleotides outside the gene matches: 6. Written as DNA, the CDR3 is TGTGCCAGCAGCTTGGCGGGAGGGCCTAGCAATGAGCAGTTCTTC. Translating it yields CASSLAGGPSNEQFF.

The chain's CDR3 is CASSLRTGRETQYF. In DNA form, the CDR3 reads TGTGCCAGCAGCTTGCGGACAGGGAGAGAGACCCAGTACTTC. The rearrangement joins TRBV5-5 to TRBJ2-5; 8 nucleotides match TRBD1. This CDR3 is 14 amino acids long. The ends lost 1 base at V and 4 bases at J; junction bases unmatched: 3. From germline, CDR1 is SGHKS and CDR2 YYEKEE (reference sequence).

The rearrangement links TRBV4-2 to TRBJ2-3; weak D call: TRBD2 (5 bases). This CDR3 region has 14 residues. Trimming stripped 2 bases from V and 5 bases from J, with 11 bases between. The germline V gene has CDR1 LGHNA and CDR2 YNFKEQ. CDR3 region: CASSQMDRGDTQYF. CDR3 DNA: TGTGCCAGCAGCCAAATGGACCGGGGAGATACGCAGTATTTT.

The V and J genes are TRBV30 and TRBJ1-6, with D maybe TRBD1 (5 bases). The length of the CDR3 is 16 residues. V was shortened by 3 bases and J by 0 bases, with 12 bases between the two germline ends. Germline V gene lookup returns CDR1 GTSNPN and CDR2 SVGIG (reference sequence). The chain's CDR3 is CAWRGGISSYNSPLHF. The DNA for the CDR3 is TGTGCCTGGAGGGGGGGGATAAGCTCCTATAATTCACCCCTCCACTTT.

CDR3 protein: CARSLVRTKVDGYTF. The CDR3 DNA reads TGTGCCAGAAGCTTGGTCAGGACTAAGGTAGATGGCTACACCTTC. The rearrangement joins TRBV5-3 to TRBJ1-2; D not resolved. TRBV5-3 is an ORF, and what it does is uncertain. V was trimmed by 0 bases and J by 6 bases, leaving 15 bases between them. The CDR3 has 15 amino acids.

This chain connects TRBV2 to TRBJ1-1; the D gene is possibly TRBD1 (5 bases). Germline V CDR1 and CDR2: SNHLY, FYNNEI. This CDR3 is built from 12 residues. The germline V and J ends were trimmed by 8 bases and 1 base, with 8 bases remaining between them. CDR3 sequence: CASGGKNTEAFF. The CDR3 region has the DNA TGTGCCAGCGGGGGGAAGAACACTGAAGCTTTCTTT. The full variable domain, its missing parts supplied by reference TRBV2 and TRBJ1-1, is EPEVTQTPSHQVTQMGQEVILRCVPISNHLYFYWYRQILGQKVEFLVSFYNNEISEKSEIFDDQFSVERPDGSNFTLKIRSTKLEDSAMYFCASGGKNTEAFFGQGTRLTVV.

This clone was counted once. The rearrangement joins TRBV28 to TRBJ1-5, with TRBD1 matching over 7 bases. V lost 11 bases to trimming and J lost 2 bases; unmatched junction nucleotides: 6. CDR3 length equals 13 residues. Germline CDR1 reads MDHEN; CDR2 reads SYDVKM. CDR3 region: CAAIGTGNQPQHF. The CDR3 DNA sequence: TGTGCCGCCATCGGGACAGGCAATCAGCCCCAGCATTTT.

This chain uses TRBV19 with TRBJ2-2; TRBD1 matches 8 bases. The CDR3 totals 18 residues. CDR1 is LNHDA and CDR2 is SQIVND in the germline V gene (reference sequence). With 4 bases clipped from V and 3 bases from J, the junction kept 13 bases outside the gene matches. For the CDR3, the DNA is TGTGCCAGTAGTACCACGGACAGGGCGCATTCGGACACCGGGGAGCTGTTTTTT. Amino acids: CASSTTDRAHSDTGELFF.

The CDR3 bases are TGTGCCAGCAGCTTATTTCCGGGGAGAGACGGGACAGAAGCTTTCTTT. Encoded protein: CASSLFPGRDGTEAFF. V is TRBV7-3 and J is TRBJ1-1; weak D call: TRBD1 (6 bases). V was pared by 2 bases and J by 8 bases, with 21 bases between. Germline loops: CDR1 SGHTA, CDR2 FQGTGA. This CDR3 has 16 amino acids.

The chain couples TRBV2 to TRBJ1-2; D is perhaps TRBD1 (6 bases). Trimming removed 10 bases from V and 7 bases from J, with 16 bases in between. This CDR3 comprises 12 residues. Per germline, CDR1 SNHLY and CDR2 FYNNEI. CDR3 amino acids: CANRGGTRGYTF. CDR3 nucleotides: TGTGCCAACCGGGGGGGGACACGTGGCTACACCTTC.

V is TRBV10-3 and J is TRBJ2-2; tentatively, D is TRBD1 (6 bases). The CDR3 totals 15 residues. From germline, CDR1 is ENHRY and CDR2 SYGVKD. Trimming pared 6 bases from V and 8 bases from J, leaving 19 bases between. This chain's CDR3 is CAISRDNRVLGELFF. The CDR3 DNA reads TGTGCCATCAGCCGGGACAACCGGGTCCTAGGGGAGCTGTTTTTT.

The rearrangement links TRBV18 to TRBJ1-4; 9 nucleotides agree with TRBD1. V lost 6 bases and J lost 8; bases outside the gene matches: 7. Germline V gene data show CDR1 as KGHSH and CDR2 as LQKENI. There are 14 residues in the CDR3. The CDR3 DNA reads as TGTGCCAGCTCGGGAGGGACAGGGCCCGAAAAACTGTTTTTT. Its protein product is CASSGGTGPEKLFF.

The V gene is TRBV24-1, the J gene TRBJ2-1, with 8 bases lining up with TRBD2. V lost 5 bases and J lost 0; bases outside the gene matches: 2. This CDR3 region has 15 residues. CDR1 is KGHDR, CDR2 SFDVKD, per germline. The DNA for the CDR3 is TGTGCCACCAGTGCAAGCGGGAGCTCCTACAATGAGCAGTTCTTC. Translating gives CATSASGSSYNEQFF.

The V call is TRBV5-1, the J call TRBJ2-1; D may be TRBD2 (5 bases). The CDR3 totals 15 residues. CDR1 and CDR2 (germline): SGHRS, YFSETQ. Deletions cut 2 bases from V and 1 base from J, with 10 bases between. The CDR3 sequence is CASSLERNSYNEQFF. The CDR3 nucleotides read TGCGCCAGCAGCTTAGAGCGGAATTCCTACAATGAGCAGTTCTTC.

The chain is built from TRBV19 and TRBJ2-3; D is undetermined. Trimming removed 5 bases at V and 1 base at J, with 4 bases between. Germline V gene data show CDR1 as LNHDA and CDR2 as SQIVND (reference sequence). CDR3 length: 12 amino acids. The CDR3: CASSFGTDTQYF. Here the CDR3 DNA reads TGTGCCAGTAGTTTCGGCACAGATACGCAGTATTTT.

The J gene is TRBJ2-1, the V gene TRBV7-9, with 9 bases lining up with TRBD1. The CDR3 spans 14 residues. In germline, CDR1 is SEHNR, CDR2 FQNEAQ (reference sequence). The J segment lost 7 bases and the V segment lost 5 bases, leaving 6 bases of the junction unmatched. The CDR3 nucleotides read TGTGCCAGCAGCATACAGGGGGCGCGGAATGAGCAGTTCTTC. Its translation is CASSIQGARNEQFF.

For the CDR3, the DNA is TGTGCCAGCAGTATCGCCAACCTCCTCGGAGAGACCCAGTACTTC. It codes for CASSIANLLGETQYF. The J gene is TRBJ2-5, the V gene TRBV2; no firm D call. The CDR3 is 15 amino acids. V was clipped by 5 bases and J by 4 bases, with 17 bases between them. The germline gives CDR1 SNHLY, CDR2 FYNNEI.

The chain joins TRBV19 to TRBJ2-1; 11 nucleotides agree with TRBD2. This CDR3 region has 14 residues. Germline loops: CDR1 LNHDA, CDR2 SQIVND (reference sequence). V gave up 5 bases and J gave up 6 bases; unmatched junction bases: 3. CDR3 DNA sequence: TGTGCCAGTAGTCGTACTAGCGGGAGCAATGAGCAGTTCTTC. It codes for CASSRTSGSNEQFF.

The chain combines TRBV10-1 with TRBJ2-3; TRBD2 aligns across 11 bases. V trimming: 9 bases; J trimming: 2 bases; junction bases outside the gene matches: 1. CDR1 is WNHNN and CDR2 is SYGVQD in the germline V gene (reference sequence). This CDR3 spans 13 amino acids. In DNA form, the CDR3 reads TGCGCCAGGACTAGCGGGACCACAGATACGCAGTATTTT. Residues: CARTSGTTDTQYF.

CDR3 DNA sequence: TGTGCCAGCAGTTTCCCTAACAGGGCTAGTTCACCCCTCCACTTT. This gives the protein CASSFPNRASSPLHF. This chain joins TRBV6-5 and TRBJ1-6; a possible D gene is TRBD1 (6 bases). The CDR3 contains 15 residues. V was pared by 4 bases and J by 9 bases, with 16 bases between. CDR1 is MNHEY, CDR2 SVGAGI, per germline.